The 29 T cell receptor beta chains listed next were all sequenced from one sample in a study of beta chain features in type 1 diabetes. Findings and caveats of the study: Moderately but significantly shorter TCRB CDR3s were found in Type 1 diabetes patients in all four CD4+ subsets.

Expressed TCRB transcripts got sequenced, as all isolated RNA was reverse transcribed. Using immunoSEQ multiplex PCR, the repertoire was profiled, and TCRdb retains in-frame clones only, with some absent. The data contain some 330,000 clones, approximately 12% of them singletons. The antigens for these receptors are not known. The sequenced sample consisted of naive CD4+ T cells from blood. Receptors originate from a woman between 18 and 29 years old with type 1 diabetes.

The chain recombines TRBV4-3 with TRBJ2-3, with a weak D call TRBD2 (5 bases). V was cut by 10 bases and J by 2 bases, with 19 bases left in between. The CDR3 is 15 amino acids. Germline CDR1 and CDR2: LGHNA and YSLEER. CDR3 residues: CATTLNGVFTDTQYF. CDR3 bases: TGCGCCACCACATTAAACGGGGTATTCACAGATACGCAGTATTTT.

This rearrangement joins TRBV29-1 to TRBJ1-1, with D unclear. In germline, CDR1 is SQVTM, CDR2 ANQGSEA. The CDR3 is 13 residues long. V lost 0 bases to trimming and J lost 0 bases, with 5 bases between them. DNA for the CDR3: TGCAGCGTTGAAGAGGGCATGAACACTGAAGCTTTCTTT. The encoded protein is CSVEEGMNTEAFF.

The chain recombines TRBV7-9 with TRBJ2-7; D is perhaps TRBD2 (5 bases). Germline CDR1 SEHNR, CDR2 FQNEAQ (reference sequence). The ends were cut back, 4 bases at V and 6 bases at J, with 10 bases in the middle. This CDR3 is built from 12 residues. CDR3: CASSSDAGEQYF. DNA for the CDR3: TGTGCCAGCAGCTCAGACGCGGGCGAGCAGTACTTC. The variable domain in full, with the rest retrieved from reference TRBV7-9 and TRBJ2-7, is DTGVSQNPRHKITKRGQNVTFRCDPISEHNRLYWYRQTLGQGPEFLTYFQNEAQLEKSRLLSDRFSAERPKGSFSTLEIQRTEQGDSAMYLCASSSDAGEQYFGPGTRLTVT.

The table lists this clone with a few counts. CDR3 nucleotide sequence: TGTGCCAGCAGCGTCGACAGGGAGTATGGCTACACCTTC. Amino acids: CASSVDREYGYTF. The V gene is TRBV7-2, the J gene TRBJ1-2; 7 bases align to TRBD1. The germline CDR1 and CDR2 sequences are SGHTA and FQGNSA. The V gene end was trimmed by 5 bases and the J gene end by 5 bases; junction bases not matched to a gene: 5. The CDR3 is 13 residues long.

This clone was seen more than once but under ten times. The CDR3 sequence: CASSPFGTSGTDTQYF. CDR3 in DNA: TGTGCCAGCAGTCCATTCGGGACTAGCGGGACAGATACGCAGTATTTT. The J gene is TRBJ2-3, the V gene TRBV2; 12 bases map to TRBD2. Germline assignment: CDR1 SNHLY and CDR2 FYNNEI. The CDR3 covers 16 residues. The ends lost 5 bases at V and 3 bases at J; junction bases unmatched: 6.

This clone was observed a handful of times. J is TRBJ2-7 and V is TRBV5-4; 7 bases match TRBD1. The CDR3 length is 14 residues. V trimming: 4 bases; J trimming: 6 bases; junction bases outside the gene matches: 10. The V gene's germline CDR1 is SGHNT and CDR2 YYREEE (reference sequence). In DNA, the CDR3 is TGTGCCAGCAGCCCCCGAACAGGGGTTGCCGAGCAGTACTTC. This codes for CASSPRTGVAEQYF.

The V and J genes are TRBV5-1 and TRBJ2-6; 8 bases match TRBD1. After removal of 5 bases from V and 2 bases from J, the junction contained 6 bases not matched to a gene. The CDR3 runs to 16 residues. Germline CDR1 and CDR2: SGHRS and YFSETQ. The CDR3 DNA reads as TGCGCCAGCAGTACAGGGGGTTTGGCTGGGGCCAACGTCCTGACTTTC. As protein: CASSTGGLAGANVLTF. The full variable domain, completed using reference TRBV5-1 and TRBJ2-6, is KAGVTQTPRYLIKTRGQQVTLSCSPISGHRSVSWYQQTPGQGLQFLFEYFSETQRNKGNFPGRFSGRQFSNSRSEMNVSTLELGDSALYLCASSTGGLAGANVLTFGAGSRLTVL.

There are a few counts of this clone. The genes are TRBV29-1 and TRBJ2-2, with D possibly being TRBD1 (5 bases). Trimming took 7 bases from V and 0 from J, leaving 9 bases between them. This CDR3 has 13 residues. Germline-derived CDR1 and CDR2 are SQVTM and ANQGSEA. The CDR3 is CSATEANTGELFF. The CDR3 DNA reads TGCAGCGCGACAGAAGCGAACACCGGGGAGCTGTTTTTT.

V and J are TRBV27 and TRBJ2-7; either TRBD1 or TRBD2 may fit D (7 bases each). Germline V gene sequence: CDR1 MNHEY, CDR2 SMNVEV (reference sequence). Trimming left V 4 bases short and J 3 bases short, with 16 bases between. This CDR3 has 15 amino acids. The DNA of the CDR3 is TGTGCCAGCAGTTCATCAGGGGGGGGTTTCTACGAGCAGTACTTC. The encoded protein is CASSSSGGGFYEQYF.

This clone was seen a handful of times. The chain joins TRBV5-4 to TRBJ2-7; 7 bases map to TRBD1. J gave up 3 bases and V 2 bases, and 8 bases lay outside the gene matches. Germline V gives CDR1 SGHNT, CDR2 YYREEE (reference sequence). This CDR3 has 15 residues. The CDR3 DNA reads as TGTGCCAGCAGCTTTGGCGGACAGGAGATCTACGAGCAGTACTTC. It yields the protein CASSFGGQEIYEQYF. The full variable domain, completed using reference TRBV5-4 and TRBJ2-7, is ETGVTQSPTHLIKTRGQQVTLRCSSQSGHNTVSWYQQALGQGPQFIFQYYREEENGRGNFPPRFSGLQFPNYSSELNVNALELDDSALYLCASSFGGQEIYEQYFGPGTRLTVT.

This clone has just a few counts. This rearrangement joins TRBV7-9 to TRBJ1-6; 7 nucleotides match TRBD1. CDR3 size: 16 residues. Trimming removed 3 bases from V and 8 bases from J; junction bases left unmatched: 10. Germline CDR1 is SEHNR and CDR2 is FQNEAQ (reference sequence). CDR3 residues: CASSFEPGQRYSPLHF. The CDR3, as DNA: TGTGCCAGCAGCTTCGAACCGGGACAGAGGTATTCACCCCTCCACTTT. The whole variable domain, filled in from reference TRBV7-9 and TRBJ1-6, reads DTGVSQNPRHKITKRGQNVTFRCDPISEHNRLYWYRQTLGQGPEFLTYFQNEAQLEKSRLLSDRFSAERPKGSFSTLEIQRTEQGDSAMYLCASSFEPGQRYSPLHFGNGTRLTVT.

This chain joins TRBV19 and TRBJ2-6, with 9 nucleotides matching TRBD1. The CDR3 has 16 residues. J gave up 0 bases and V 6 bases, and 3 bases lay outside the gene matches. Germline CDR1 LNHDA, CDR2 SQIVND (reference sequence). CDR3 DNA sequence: TGTGCCAGTAGACAGGGGGCGATCTCTGGGGCCAACGTCCTGACTTTC. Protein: CASRQGAISGANVLTF.

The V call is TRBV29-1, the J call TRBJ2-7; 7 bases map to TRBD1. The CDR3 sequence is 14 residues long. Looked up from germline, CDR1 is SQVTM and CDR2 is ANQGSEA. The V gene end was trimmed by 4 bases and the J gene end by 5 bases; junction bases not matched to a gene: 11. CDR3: CSVGQGLVSNEQYF. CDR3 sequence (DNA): TGCAGCGTTGGACAGGGTTTAGTTTCCAACGAGCAGTACTTC.

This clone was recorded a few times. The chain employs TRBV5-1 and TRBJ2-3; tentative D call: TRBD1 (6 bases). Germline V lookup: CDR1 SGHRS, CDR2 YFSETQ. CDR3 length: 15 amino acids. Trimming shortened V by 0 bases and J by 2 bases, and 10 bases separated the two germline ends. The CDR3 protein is CASSLADSLTDTQYF. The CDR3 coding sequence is TGCGCCAGCAGCTTGGCGGACAGCCTCACAGATACGCAGTATTTT.

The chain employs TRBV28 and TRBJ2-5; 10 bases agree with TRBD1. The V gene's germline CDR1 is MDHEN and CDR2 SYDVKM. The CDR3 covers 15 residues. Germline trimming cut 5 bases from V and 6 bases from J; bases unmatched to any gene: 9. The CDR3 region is CASSQGTGEAKTQYF. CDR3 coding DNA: TGTGCCAGCAGTCAGGGGACAGGGGAGGCAAAGACCCAGTACTTC.

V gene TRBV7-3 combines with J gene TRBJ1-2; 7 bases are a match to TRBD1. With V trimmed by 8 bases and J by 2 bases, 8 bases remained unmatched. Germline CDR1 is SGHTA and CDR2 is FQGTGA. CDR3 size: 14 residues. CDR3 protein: CASGIQGSNYGYTF. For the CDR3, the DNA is TGTGCCAGCGGAATACAGGGGTCGAACTATGGCTACACCTTC.

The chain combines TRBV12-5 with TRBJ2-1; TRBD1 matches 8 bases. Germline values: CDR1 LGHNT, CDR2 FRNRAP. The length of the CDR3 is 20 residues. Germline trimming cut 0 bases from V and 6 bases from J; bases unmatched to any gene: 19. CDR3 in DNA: TGTGCTAGTGGTTTGGTACCCTCAGCCAGCGCAGGGGGCTTTCCCAATGAGCAGTTCTTC. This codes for CASGLVPSASAGGFPNEQFF.

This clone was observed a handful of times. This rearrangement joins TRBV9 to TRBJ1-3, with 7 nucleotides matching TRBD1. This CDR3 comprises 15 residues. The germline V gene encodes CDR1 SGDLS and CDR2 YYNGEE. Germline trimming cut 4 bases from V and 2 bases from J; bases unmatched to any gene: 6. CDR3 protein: CASSLHRGPGNTIYF. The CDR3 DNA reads TGTGCCAGCAGCCTGCACAGGGGCCCTGGAAACACCATATATTTT.

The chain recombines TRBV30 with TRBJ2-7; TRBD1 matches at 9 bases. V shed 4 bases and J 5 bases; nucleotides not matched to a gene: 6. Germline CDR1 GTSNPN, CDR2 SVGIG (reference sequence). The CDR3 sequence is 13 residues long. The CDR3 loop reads CAWNPGQGDEQYF. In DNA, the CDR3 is TGTGCCTGGAACCCGGGACAGGGTGACGAGCAGTACTTC.

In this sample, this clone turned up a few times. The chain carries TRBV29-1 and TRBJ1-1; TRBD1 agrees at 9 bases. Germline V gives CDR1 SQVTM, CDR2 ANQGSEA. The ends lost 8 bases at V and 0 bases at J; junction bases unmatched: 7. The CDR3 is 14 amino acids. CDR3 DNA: TGCAGCTACACCGGGACAGGGTTGAACACTGAAGCTTTCTTT. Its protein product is CSYTGTGLNTEAFF.

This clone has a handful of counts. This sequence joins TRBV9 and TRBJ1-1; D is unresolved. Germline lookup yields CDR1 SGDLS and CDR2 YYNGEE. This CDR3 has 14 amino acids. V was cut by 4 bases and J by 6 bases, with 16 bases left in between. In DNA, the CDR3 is TGTGCCAGCAGCAAAGAGGTCTCCAAGGCTGAAGCTTTCTTT. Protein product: CASSKEVSKAEAFF.

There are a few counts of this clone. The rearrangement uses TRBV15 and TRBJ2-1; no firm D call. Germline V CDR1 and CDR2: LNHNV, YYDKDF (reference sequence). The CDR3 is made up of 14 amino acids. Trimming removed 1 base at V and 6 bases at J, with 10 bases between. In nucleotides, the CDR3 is TGTGCCACCAGCAGAGTCCCAGGCCCCAATGAGCAGTTCTTC. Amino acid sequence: CATSRVPGPNEQFF. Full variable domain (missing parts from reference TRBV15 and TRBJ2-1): DAMVIQNPRYQVTQFGKPVTLSCSQTLNHNVMYWYQQKSSQAPKLLFHYYDKDFNNEADTPDNFQSRRPNTSFCFLDIRSPGLGDTAMYLCATSRVPGPNEQFFGPGTRLTVL.

CDR3 residues: CASSLGGPNTGELFF. As DNA, the CDR3 is TGTGCCAGCAGCTTAGGAGGGCCGAACACCGGGGAGCTGTTTTTT. The chain combines TRBV7-9 with TRBJ2-2; tentative D call: TRBD2 (5 bases). Germline V lookup: CDR1 SEHNR, CDR2 FQNEAQ (reference sequence). The CDR3 sequence is 15 residues long. Trimming removed 1 base at V and 0 bases at J, with 6 bases between. The whole variable domain, filled in from reference TRBV7-9 and TRBJ2-2, reads DTGVSQNPRHKITKRGQNVTFRCDPISEHNRLYWYRQTLGQGPEFLTYFQNEAQLEKSRLLSDRFSAERPKGSFSTLEIQRTEQGDSAMYLCASSLGGPNTGELFFGEGSRLTVL.

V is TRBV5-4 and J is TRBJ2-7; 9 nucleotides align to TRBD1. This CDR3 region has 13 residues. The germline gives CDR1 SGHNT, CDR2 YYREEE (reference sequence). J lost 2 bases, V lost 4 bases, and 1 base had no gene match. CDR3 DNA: TGTGCCAGCAGCCGGGACAGGGCCTACGAGCAGTACTTC. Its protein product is CASSRDRAYEQYF.

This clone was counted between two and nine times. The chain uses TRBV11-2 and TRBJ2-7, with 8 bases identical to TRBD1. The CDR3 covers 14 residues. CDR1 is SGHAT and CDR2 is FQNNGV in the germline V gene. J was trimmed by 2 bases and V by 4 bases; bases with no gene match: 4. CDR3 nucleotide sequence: TGTGCCAGCAGCTCCCGGACAGGGACCTACGAGCAGTACTTC. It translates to CASSSRTGTYEQYF.

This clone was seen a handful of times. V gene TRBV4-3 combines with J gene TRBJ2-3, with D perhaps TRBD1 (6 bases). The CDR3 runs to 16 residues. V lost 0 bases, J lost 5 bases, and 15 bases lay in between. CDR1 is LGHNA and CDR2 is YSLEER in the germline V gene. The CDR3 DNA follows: TGCGCCAGCAGCCAAGACCGGCAGGGACATAGAGATACGCAGTATTTT. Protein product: CASSQDRQGHRDTQYF.

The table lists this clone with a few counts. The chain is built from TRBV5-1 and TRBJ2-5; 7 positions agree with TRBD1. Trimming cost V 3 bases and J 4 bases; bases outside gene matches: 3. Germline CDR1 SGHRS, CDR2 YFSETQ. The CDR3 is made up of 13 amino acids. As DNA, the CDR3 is TGCGCCAGCAGCTACAGGGGTAGAGAGACCCAGTACTTC. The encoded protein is CASSYRGRETQYF.

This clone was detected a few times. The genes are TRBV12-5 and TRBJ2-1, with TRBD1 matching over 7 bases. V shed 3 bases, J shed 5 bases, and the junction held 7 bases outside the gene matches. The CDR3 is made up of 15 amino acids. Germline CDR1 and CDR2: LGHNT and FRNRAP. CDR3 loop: CASGLGTAVNNEQFF. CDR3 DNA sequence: TGTGCTAGTGGTTTAGGGACAGCCGTAAACAATGAGCAGTTCTTC.

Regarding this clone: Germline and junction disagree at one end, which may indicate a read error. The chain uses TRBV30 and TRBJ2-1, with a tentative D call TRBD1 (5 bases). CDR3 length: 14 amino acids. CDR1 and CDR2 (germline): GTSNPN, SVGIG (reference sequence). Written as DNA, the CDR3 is TGTGCCTGGAGTAGGTGGGGCTCCTATAATGAGCAGTTCTTC. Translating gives CAWSRWGSYNEQFF.